The source of this T cell receptor beta chain is a study of blood T cell repertoires in COVID-19. Clones were read by immunoSEQ multiplex PCR, and TCRdb kept only the in-frame ones, dropping some. The sample includes about 240,000 clones, about 90% of them seen just once. The ends lost 2 bases at V and 3 bases at J; junction bases unmatched: 15. The CDR3 extends over 18 amino acids. The germline CDR1 and CDR2 sequences are SQVTM and ANQGSEA. The receptor was derived from a man aged 55 to 70 who had recovered from COVID-19. The specimen sequenced was peripheral blood. The chain recombines TRBV29-1 with TRBJ1-5; TRBD1 agrees at 8 bases. DNA for the CDR3: TGCAGCGTTGAAAACCCCTTCCCAGGGGGCGCGTTCAATCAGCCCCAGCATTTT. Translating it yields CSVENPFPGGAFNQPQHF.